This T cell receptor beta chain was observed in a study of TIL therapy for anti-PD-1-resistant metastatic lung cancer. Background on the study: Median patient age was around 50, ranging about 35-85 years. Tumors carried a median 1.5 non-synonymous mutations per megabase. Points from the study as a whole: TIL cultures after expansion showed higher clonality and lower diversity than baseline tumor (median 6% vs 31%).

V shed 6 bases, J shed 2 bases, and the junction held 6 bases outside the gene matches. This CDR3 contains 15 residues. The germline V gene encodes CDR1 SGDLS and CDR2 YYNGEE. A remark on this clone: Antigen: not known.

Sequencing used immunoSEQ v3. The repertoire was sequenced with immunoSEQ multiplex PCR; TCRdb's copy has only in-frame clones and lacks some. The sample shows approximately 97,000 clones, around 71% of them seen only once. Time point: pre-treatment sample, taken before nivolumab and TIL therapy. Most excised metastases sampled were pleural nodules or supraclavicular lymph nodes. This sequence was found in a person aged 25 to 79 with non-small cell lung cancer. The source was tumor tissue, collected at baseline. J is TRBJ1-1 and V is TRBV9, with TRBD1 matching over 11 bases. CDR3 coding DNA: TGTGCCAGCAACGGACAGGGGGCCAATAACACTGAAGCTTTCTTT. Translation: CASNGQGANNTEAFF.